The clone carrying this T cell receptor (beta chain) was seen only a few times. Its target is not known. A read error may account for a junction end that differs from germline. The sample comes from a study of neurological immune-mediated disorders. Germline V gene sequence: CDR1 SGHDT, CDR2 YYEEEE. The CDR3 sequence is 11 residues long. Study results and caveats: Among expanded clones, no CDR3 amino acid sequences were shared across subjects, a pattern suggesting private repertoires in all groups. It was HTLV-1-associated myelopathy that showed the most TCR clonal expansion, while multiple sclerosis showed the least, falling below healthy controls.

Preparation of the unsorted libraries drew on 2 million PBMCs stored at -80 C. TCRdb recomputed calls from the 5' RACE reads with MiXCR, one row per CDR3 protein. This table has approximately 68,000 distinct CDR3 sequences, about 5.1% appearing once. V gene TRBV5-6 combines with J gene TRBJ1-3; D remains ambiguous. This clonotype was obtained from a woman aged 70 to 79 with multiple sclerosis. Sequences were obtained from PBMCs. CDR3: CASSTGGLADF. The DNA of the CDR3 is TGTGCCAGCAGCACCGGCGGACTGGCGGACTTT.